One and the same sample provided the 31 T cell receptor beta chains below, sequenced in a study of Graves' ophthalmopathy and Graves' hyperthyroidism. Amplification of the TCR beta CDR3 regions used RNA transcripts (as template). HTBI primers served in a first-round RT-PCR, which a second-round multiplex PCR followed. TCRdb re-called the multiplex PCR reads through MiXCR, storing one row per CDR3 protein. The table lists almost 400,000 distinct CDR3 sequences, approximately 20% of them singletons. Specimen: peripheral blood. The receptors were gathered from a woman aged 18-30 years with Graves' ophthalmopathy.

Ten or more counts support this clonotype. The chain uses TRBV20-1 and TRBJ2-4, with D perhaps TRBD1 (5 bases). Germline assignment: CDR1 DFQATT and CDR2 SNEGSKA (reference sequence). Trimming pared 6 bases from V and 8 bases from J, leaving 17 bases between. The CDR3 runs 13 residues. CDR3 sequence (DNA): TGCAGTGCCTCCCAGGGTGCGTTTGACATTCAGTACTTC. Its protein product is CSASQGAFDIQYF.

Only a few counts were recorded for this clonotype. The V gene is TRBV3-1, the J gene TRBJ2-7; D is perhaps TRBD2 (5 bases). Trimming removed 4 bases at V and 9 bases at J, with 13 bases between. Germline V CDR1 and CDR2: LGHDT, YNNKEL (reference sequence). The CDR3 loop spans 12 amino acids. DNA of the CDR3: TGTGCCAGCAGCCCACGGGGTCGCTTGCAGTACTTC. It specifies CASSPRGRLQYF.

The rearrangement uses TRBV3-1 and TRBJ1-1, with 10 bases that match TRBD1. This CDR3 spans 16 amino acids. With 3 bases clipped from V and 5 bases from J, the junction kept 9 bases outside the gene matches. The germline gives CDR1 LGHDT, CDR2 YNNKEL (reference sequence). CDR3 amino acids: CASSHSPRTGGTEAFF. In nucleotides, the CDR3 is TGTGCCAGCAGCCACTCTCCCCGGACAGGGGGAACTGAAGCTTTCTTT. Filled out from reference TRBV3-1 and TRBJ1-1, the complete variable domain reads DTAVSQTPKYLVTQMGNDKSIKCEQNLGHDTMYWYKQDSKKFLKIMFSYNNKELIINETVPNRFSPKSPDKAHLNLHINSLELGDSAVYFCASSHSPRTGGTEAFFGQGTRLTVV.

The V gene is TRBV12-3 or TRBV12-4, the J gene TRBJ2-7; no clear D. V dropped 4 bases and J dropped 2 bases, with 9 bases sitting between them. The CDR3 contains 13 residues. This CDR3 reads CASSYARAYEQYF. The CDR3 nucleotides are TGTGCCAGCAGTTATGCCCGGGCCTACGAGCAGTACTTC.

This clonotype was picked up many times. The chain is built from TRBV7-2 and TRBJ2-5, with D possibly TRBD1 on 5 matching bases. The germline gives CDR1 SGHTA, CDR2 FQGNSA. The CDR3 sequence is 13 residues long. Trimming cost V 4 bases and J 7 bases, with 13 bases left between them. CDR3 nucleotides: TGTGCCAGCAGCTGGCTACAGGAAGGGACCCAGTACTTC. Its protein is CASSWLQEGTQYF. The full variable domain, its missing parts supplied by reference TRBV7-2 and TRBJ2-5, is GAGVSQSPSNKVTEKGKDVELRCDPISGHTALYWYRQSLGQGLEFLIYFQGNSAPDKSGLPSDRFSAERTGGSVSTLTIQRTQQEDSAVYLCASSWLQEGTQYFGPGTRLLVL.

This clonotype has ten or more counts. The chain uses TRBV28 and TRBJ1-1, with 9 bases lining up with TRBD1. V trimming: 0 bases; J trimming: 7 bases; junction bases outside the gene matches: 0. This CDR3 has 13 residues. Per germline, CDR1 MDHEN and CDR2 SYDVKM. The DNA for the CDR3 is TGTGCCAGCAGTTTATGGGACAGGGGTGAAGCTTTCTTT. Translated, it gives CASSLWDRGEAFF.

This clonotype has a count of ten or more. This chain connects TRBV7-9 to TRBJ1-2, with 9 bases aligning to TRBD1. V lost 1 base and J lost 1; bases outside the gene matches: 4. The CDR3 sequence is 16 residues long. CDR1 and CDR2 from the germline V gene are SEHNR and FQNEAQ (reference sequence). CDR3 sequence: CASSLVWDRDNYGYTF. For the CDR3, the DNA is TGTGCCAGCAGCTTAGTGTGGGACAGGGATAACTATGGCTACACCTTC.

Notes on this clonotype: A much larger clonotype is one base distant, so this may be a read error. The rearrangement joins TRBV5-8 to TRBJ1-5, with TRBD1 identical over 8 bases. Germline loops: CDR1 SGHTS, CDR2 YDEGEE. This CDR3 contains 15 residues. Unmatched junction bases numbered 10, after V lost 5 bases and J lost 6 bases. The CDR3 region is CASRPRTGSPQPQHF. The CDR3 region has the DNA TGTGCCAGCAGGCCCCGGACAGGGTCCCCTCAGCCCCAGCATTTT.

This clonotype was recorded many times. The rearrangement links TRBV12-3 or TRBV12-4 to TRBJ1-1; D is perhaps TRBD1 (5 bases). There are 14 residues in the CDR3. Trimming cost V 1 base and J 4 bases, with 10 bases left between them. The CDR3 nucleotides read TGTGCCAGCAGTTTAGGGCGGGGCCCCACTGAAGCTTTCTTT. Translated, it gives CASSLGRGPTEAFF.

This clonotype has ten or more counts. This sequence joins TRBV19 and TRBJ2-7; a possible D gene is TRBD1 (5 bases). The CDR3 consists of 13 residues. Per germline, CDR1 LNHDA and CDR2 SQIVND (reference sequence). Trimming left V 3 bases short and J 6 bases short, with 12 bases between. CDR3 residues: CASSMGRVSEQYF. The CDR3 DNA sequence: TGTGCCAGTAGTATGGGCAGGGTTTCCGAGCAGTACTTC.

In this sample, this clonotype turned up many times. The V call is TRBV28, the J call TRBJ2-5; TRBD2 agrees at 8 bases. V lost 3 bases to trimming and J lost 1 base; unmatched junction nucleotides: 1. The CDR3 is 14 amino acids. Germline CDR1 and CDR2: MDHEN and SYDVKM. Here the CDR3 DNA reads TGTGCCAGCAGTTTTAGCGGGACCCAAGAGACCCAGTACTTC. Translating it yields CASSFSGTQETQYF.

This clonotype was seen at least ten times. This rearrangement joins TRBV6-1 to TRBJ2-7; D possibly corresponds to TRBD2 (6 bases). Per germline, CDR1 MNHNS and CDR2 SASEGT. The CDR3 is made up of 13 amino acids. In DNA form, the CDR3 reads TGTGCTTCCGGCGGGACGTACCCCTACGAGCAGTACTTC. It is translated as CASGGTYPYEQYF.

The chain recombines TRBV7-9 with TRBJ1-5; D gene unclear. Germline lookup yields CDR1 SEHNR and CDR2 FQNEAQ (reference sequence). Trimming cost V 0 bases and J 5 bases, with 8 bases left between them. CDR3 size: 14 residues. In nucleotides, the CDR3 is TGTGCCAGCAGCTTAGCGGGAGGGCATCAGCCCCAGCATTTT. It specifies CASSLAGGHQPQHF.

The sample holds many counts of this clonotype. V usage is TRBV4-3 and J usage is TRBJ2-5, with D possibly being TRBD1 (6 bases). The CDR3 has 15 residues. CDR1 is LGHNA and CDR2 is YSLEER in the germline V gene. Trimming took off 5 bases at V and 2 bases at J, with 15 bases between the two ends. The CDR3 reads CASSMGPGQQETQYF. The CDR3 bases are TGCGCCAGCAGCATGGGTCCGGGACAACAAGAGACCCAGTACTTC.

This clonotype was recorded at least ten times. The chain couples TRBV11-2 to TRBJ1-2; D gene uncertain. Looked up from germline, CDR1 is SGHAT and CDR2 is FQNNGV. The V end lost 5 bases, the J end lost 5 bases, and 18 bases lay between the germline ends. This CDR3 spans 15 amino acids. For the CDR3, the DNA is TGTGCCAGCAGCCCCCTACCCCCTTCCCCTTATGGCTACACCTTC. This gives the protein CASSPLPPSPYGYTF.

This clonotype was observed at least ten times. The CDR3 loop is CASSRVGNVLQETQYF. The CDR3 DNA follows: TGTGCCAGCAGCCGCGTTGGTAATGTATTACAAGAGACCCAGTACTTC. The V gene is TRBV3-1, the J gene TRBJ2-5; D unclear. V gave up 4 bases and J gave up 2 bases, with 17 bases separating them. Per germline, CDR1 LGHDT and CDR2 YNNKEL (reference sequence). This CDR3 contains 16 residues.

This clonotype was picked up a small number of times. V gene TRBV30 combines with J gene TRBJ2-1, with 11 bases aligning to TRBD2. Germline CDR1 is GTSNPN and CDR2 is SVGIG (reference sequence). V lost 2 bases, J lost 2 bases, and 11 bases stayed unmatched. This CDR3 is built from 18 residues. This chain's CDR3 is CAWSPLGLAGGTYNEQFF. In DNA form, the CDR3 reads TGTGCCTGGAGTCCGCTCGGGCTAGCGGGGGGAACCTACAATGAGCAGTTCTTC. Looking up the rest from reference TRBV30 and TRBJ2-1 gives the full variable domain: SQTIHQWPATLVQPVGSPLSLECTVEGTSNPNLYWYRQAAGRGLQLLFYSVGIGQISSEVPQNLSASRPQDRQFILSSKKLLLSDSGFYLCAWSPLGLAGGTYNEQFFGPGTRLTVL.

This clonotype was seen at least ten times. The J gene is TRBJ2-2, the V gene TRBV12-3 or TRBV12-4; the D gene is possibly TRBD1 (6 bases). The length of the CDR3 is 14 residues. V was cut by 3 bases and J by 8 bases, with 13 bases left in between. CDR3 amino acids: CASSFLQGIGELFF. DNA of the CDR3: TGTGCCAGCAGTTTTTTACAGGGAATAGGGGAGCTGTTTTTT.

This clonotype was seen many times. The chain employs TRBV11-2 and TRBJ2-2; D is perhaps TRBD2 (6 bases). V dropped 2 bases and J dropped 10 bases, with 17 bases sitting between them. From germline, CDR1 is SGHAT and CDR2 FQNNGV. This CDR3 comprises 15 residues. The CDR3 DNA reads as TGTGCCAGCAGCTTATGGGCGGGACCACTGGAGGAGCTGTTTTTT. Translation gives CASSLWAGPLEELFF.

This clonotype appeared many times. Being one base from a much bigger clone, this may be a read error. The chain couples TRBV6-5 to TRBJ1-1; D is ambiguous. V lost 3 bases to trimming and J lost 1 base, with 12 bases between them. Germline CDR1 MNHEY, CDR2 SVGAGI. The CDR3 has 15 amino acids. CDR3 amino acids: CASSYPETENTEAFF. In DNA, the CDR3 is TGTGCCAGCAGTTATCCTGAGACGGAGAACACTGAAGCTTTCTTT.

This clonotype was observed at least ten times. This chain links TRBV4-2 with TRBJ1-1; D is ambiguous. This CDR3 is 18 amino acids long. In germline, CDR1 is LGHNA, CDR2 YNFKEQ. V was clipped by 0 bases and J by 1 base, with 18 bases between them. The CDR3 nucleotides read TGTGCCAGCAGCCAAGATTGGTCGGGGATTCGGAGGAACACTGAAGCTTTCTTT. Translation gives CASSQDWSGIRRNTEAFF.

Ten or more counts support this clonotype. The chain carries TRBV6-4 and TRBJ1-1; D perhaps matches TRBD1 (5 bases). Trimming removed 6 bases at V and 1 base at J, with 24 bases between. The CDR3 consists of 18 residues. Germline V gene lookup returns CDR1 MRHNA and CDR2 SNTAGT. The CDR3 protein is CASSRGIPVGSWNTEAFF. CDR3 sequence (DNA): TGTGCCAGCAGCCGGGGGATTCCGGTGGGATCCTGGAACACTGAAGCTTTCTTT.

This chain joins TRBV6-5 and TRBJ2-5, with D tentatively TRBD1 (5 bases). Looked up from germline, CDR1 is MNHEY and CDR2 is SVGAGI. V lost 4 bases and J 4 bases, leaving 16 bases between the germline ends. The CDR3 has 15 amino acids. The CDR3 here is CASSSYRQLGETQYF. The CDR3 DNA follows: TGTGCCAGCAGTTCCTATAGACAGCTCGGAGAGACCCAGTACTTC.

This clonotype was found many times. The CDR3 loop reads CASSKGLNTEAFF. The CDR3 region has the DNA TGCGCCAGCAGTAAGGGACTGAACACTGAAGCTTTCTTT. The chain uses TRBV5-1 and TRBJ1-1, with D possibly being TRBD1 (5 bases). The CDR3 loop spans 13 amino acids. CDR1 is SGHRS and CDR2 is YFSETQ in the germline V gene. V shed 5 bases and J shed 0 bases, with 8 bases lying between them.

This clonotype was found many times. The V and J genes are TRBV12-3 or TRBV12-4 and TRBJ2-2, with TRBD2 identical over 8 bases. CDR3 length: 13 amino acids. With V trimmed by 5 bases and J by 5 bases, 1 base remained unmatched. For the CDR3, the DNA is TGTGCCAGCAGTGGCGGGGGGACCGGGGAGCTGTTTTTT. Translation gives CASSGGGTGELFF.

The sample holds many counts of this clonotype. This rearrangement joins TRBV6-2 or TRBV6-3 to TRBJ2-4; D is possibly TRBD2 (6 bases). From germline, CDR1 is MNHEY and CDR2 SVGEGT. The germline V and J ends were trimmed by 8 bases and 2 bases, with 13 bases remaining between them. This CDR3 is built from 14 residues. CDR3: CASRAGTPKNIQYF. Written as DNA, the CDR3 is TGTGCCAGCCGGGCCGGGACTCCCAAAAACATTCAGTACTTC.

DNA for the CDR3: TGCAGTGCTCCCGCGACAACGGGGGATCAGCCCCAGCATTTT. The encoded protein is CSAPATTGDQPQHF. The chain carries TRBV20-1 and TRBJ1-5, with a tentative D call TRBD1 (5 bases). V lost 5 bases and J lost 5, with 16 bases in between. The CDR3 totals 14 residues. Germline V gives CDR1 DFQATT, CDR2 SNEGSKA (reference sequence).

The table lists this clonotype with many counts. Here the CDR3 DNA reads TGTGCCAGCAGCCCCTCATATACGGGTCAGCCCCAGCATTTT. Amino acid sequence: CASSPSYTGQPQHF. V gene TRBV7-2 combines with J gene TRBJ1-5; D uncertain. Per the germline V gene, CDR1 is SGHTA and CDR2 is FQGNSA. V lost 5 bases, J lost 6 bases, and 14 bases lay in between. This CDR3 has 14 residues.

This clonotype was seen at least ten times. The chain employs TRBV4-3 and TRBJ2-7, with D possibly matching TRBD1 (5 bases). The germline V and J ends were trimmed by 0 bases and 3 bases, with 21 bases remaining between them. Per germline, CDR1 LGHNA and CDR2 YSLEER. CDR3 size: 18 residues. CDR3 protein: CASSQEVVRAGLLYEQYF. In DNA form, the CDR3 reads TGCGCCAGCAGCCAAGAGGTTGTCCGGGCAGGGCTCCTCTACGAGCAGTACTTC.

This clonotype was detected many times. A read error may explain this, as a much larger clone is one base away. CDR3 amino acids: CASGDIYEQYF. The CDR3 nucleotides read TGTGCCAGCGGGGACATCTACGAGCAGTACTTC. The V call is TRBV28, the J call TRBJ2-7; maybe TRBD1 (6 bases). Trimming took off 8 bases at V and 3 bases at J, with 8 bases between the two ends. Germline CDR1 and CDR2: MDHEN and SYDVKM. CDR3 length equals 11 residues.

This clonotype has a count of ten or more. J is TRBJ2-5 and V is TRBV6-5; a possible D gene is TRBD1 (5 bases). Germline V gene lookup returns CDR1 MNHEY and CDR2 SVGAGI. V was shortened by 8 bases and J by 4 bases, with 14 bases between the two germline ends. CDR3 length: 13 amino acids. CDR3 sequence (DNA): TGTGCCAGCGCGCAGGGTCGTCCAGAGACCCAGTACTTC. Amino acids: CASAQGRPETQYF.